A selection of T cell receptor beta chains follows, all from one sample in a study of cytomegalovirus exposure and HLA in healthy donors. Produced via immunoSEQ multiplex PCR; TCRdb's table is partial and in-frame only. The table records 130,000 to 150,000 clones, 75% to 90% of them present only once. The sequencing sample was made of PBMCs. All receptors derive from a woman aged 25 to 39 in good health and CMV-seronegative. The CDR3 runs from the conserved cysteine through the conserved F or W. D genes are given only for firm matches. Clone size, where shown, is once, few, many, or a class for clones that have expanded.

clone_size: once
j_call: TRBJ2-5
d_call: TRBD1
v_call: TRBV7-2
cdr3_nt: TGTGCCAGCAGCTTAGAAGGACAGGTGCGGGAGACCCAGTACTTC
cdr3_aa: CASSLEGQVRETQYF

clone_size: -
j_call: TRBJ2-1
d_call: -
v_call: TRBV5-6
cdr3_nt: TGTGCCAGCAGCTTGTTCACCCGGCGGAATGAGCAGTTCTTC
cdr3_aa: CASSLFTRRNEQFF

clone_size: -
j_call: TRBJ1-2
d_call: -
v_call: TRBV7-9
cdr3_nt: TGTGCCAGCAGCCCCCAGGGTAACTATGGCTACACCTTC
cdr3_aa: CASSPQGNYGYTF

clone_size: -
j_call: TRBJ2-7
d_call: -
v_call: TRBV6-1
cdr3_nt: TGTGCCAGCAGTCAAGACCGGTCCTCTGACGAGCAGTACTTC
cdr3_aa: CASSQDRSSDEQYF

clone_size: -
j_call: TRBJ1-2
d_call: -
v_call: TRBV19
cdr3_nt: TGTGCCAGTAGCAACCCCCCAGGGAAAGTGAGGGGCTACACCTTC
cdr3_aa: CASSNPPGKVRGYTF

clone_size: once
j_call: TRBJ2-3
d_call: -
v_call: TRBV5-1
cdr3_nt: TGCGCCAGCAGCTTGGCCCAGGGAGATACGCAGTATTTT
cdr3_aa: CASSLAQGDTQYF

clone_size: -
j_call: TRBJ2-1
d_call: TRBD2
v_call: TRBV29-1
cdr3_nt: TGCAGCGTTCTAAAGCGTTCTAGCGGGACAGTAACCTACAATGAGCAGTTCTTC
cdr3_aa: CSVLKRSSGTVTYNEQFF

clone_size: -
j_call: TRBJ2-2
d_call: -
v_call: TRBV7-7
cdr3_nt: TGTGCCAGCAGCTTAGCCGCAGGTGGAACCGGGGAGCTGTTTTTT
cdr3_aa: CASSLAAGGTGELFF

clone_size: -
j_call: TRBJ2-4
d_call: TRBD2
v_call: TRBV11-2
cdr3_nt: TGTGCCAGCAGCACAAGACAGGCGGGGGGGGCCAAAAACATTCAGTACTTC
cdr3_aa: CASSTRQAGGAKNIQYF

clone_size: -
j_call: TRBJ2-1
d_call: -
v_call: TRBV18
cdr3_nt: TGTGCCAGCTCACCATCGAGACGGCAGGAGAGACAGACCGAGGCTCAGTTCTTC
cdr3_aa: CASSPSRRQERQTEAQFF

clone_size: -
j_call: TRBJ1-1
d_call: -
v_call: TRBV5-1
cdr3_nt: TGCGCCAGCAGCTCCCAGGGTTCGACTGAAGCTTTCTTT
cdr3_aa: CASSSQGSTEAFF

clone_size: -
j_call: TRBJ1-2
d_call: -
v_call: TRBV4-1
cdr3_nt: TGCGCCAGCAGCCAAGATACAGGACACTATGGCTACACCTTC
cdr3_aa: CASSQDTGHYGYTF

clone_size: -
j_call: TRBJ1-1
d_call: -
v_call: TRBV7-9
cdr3_nt: TGTGCCAGCAGCGACCTACAGGGAGGGTTCAACACTGAAGCTTTCTTT
cdr3_aa: CASSDLQGGFNTEAFF

clone_size: -
j_call: TRBJ1-2
d_call: TRBD1
v_call: TRBV2
cdr3_nt: TGTGCCAGCAGTGCTGGACAGGGACTTAACTATGGCTACACCTTC
cdr3_aa: CASSAGQGLNYGYTF

clone_size: -
j_call: TRBJ1-2
d_call: -
v_call: TRBV7-9
cdr3_nt: TGTTCCGGGGTGGGGGGTAGCTATGGCTACACCTTC
cdr3_aa: CSGVGGSYGYTF

clone_size: -
j_call: TRBJ1-1
d_call: -
v_call: TRBV25-1
cdr3_nt: TGTGCCAGCAAACCTACAGGGCTCATGAACACTGAAGCTTTCTTT
cdr3_aa: CASKPTGLMNTEAFF

clone_size: -
j_call: TRBJ2-2
d_call: -
v_call: TRBV25-1
cdr3_nt: TGTGCCAGCAGCCATTTTAGACAGCCAGCCCCCGGGGAGCTGTTTTTT
cdr3_aa: CASSHFRQPAPGELFF

clone_size: -
j_call: TRBJ1-1
d_call: -
v_call: TRBV10-3
cdr3_nt: TGTGCCATCAGACAGAGTCTGAACACTGAAGCTTTCTTT
cdr3_aa: CAIRQSLNTEAFF

clone_size: -
j_call: TRBJ2-5
d_call: TRBD1
v_call: TRBV7-2
cdr3_nt: TGTGCCAGCAGCTCTGCAGGGGGCGAGCCCCAGTACTTC
cdr3_aa: CASSSAGGEPQYF

clone_size: -
j_call: TRBJ2-3
d_call: -
v_call: TRBV7-2
cdr3_nt: TGTGCCAGCAGCTTAAGGGCAGGGAGCACAGATACGCAGTATTTT
cdr3_aa: CASSLRAGSTDTQYF

clone_size: few
j_call: TRBJ2-2
d_call: TRBD2
v_call: TRBV7-2
cdr3_nt: TGTGCCAGCAGCCCGGGGGGGAGCGGGAACACCGGGGAGCTGTTTTTT
cdr3_aa: CASSPGGSGNTGELFF

clone_size: -
j_call: TRBJ2-7
d_call: TRBD2
v_call: TRBV6-5
cdr3_nt: TGTGCCAGCAGGACTAGCGGGGGGAACTACGAGCAGTACTTC
cdr3_aa: CASRTSGGNYEQYF

clone_size: -
j_call: TRBJ2-2
d_call: -
v_call: TRBV28
cdr3_nt: TGTGCCAGCAGTTTACCCCTAGCGCTGAACACCGGGGAGCTGTTTTTT
cdr3_aa: CASSLPLALNTGELFF

clone_size: -
j_call: TRBJ2-7
d_call: -
v_call: TRBV19
cdr3_nt: TGTGCCAGTAGTTTTGGTAGCCGCTACGAGCAGTACTTC
cdr3_aa: CASSFGSRYEQYF

clone_size: -
j_call: TRBJ1-5
d_call: -
v_call: TRBV28
cdr3_nt: TGTGCCAGCAGCAACCGGGATCCCTTAGTAGGGCCCCAGCATTTT
cdr3_aa: CASSNRDPLVGPQHF

clone_size: -
j_call: TRBJ2-7
d_call: TRBD1
v_call: TRBV28
cdr3_nt: TGTGCCAGCAGTTTAACAGGGGGAAGGGGCGAGCAGTACTTC
cdr3_aa: CASSLTGGRGEQYF

clone_size: -
j_call: TRBJ1-6
d_call: TRBD1
v_call: TRBV6-4
cdr3_nt: TGTGCCAGCAGCCAAGACAGGGGGACTTCACCCCTCCACTTT
cdr3_aa: CASSQDRGTSPLHF

clone_size: -
j_call: TRBJ2-5
d_call: TRBD2
v_call: TRBV4-1
cdr3_nt: TGCGCCAGCAGCCAAGGGGGACTAGCTTCGTACCAAGAGACCCAGTACTTC
cdr3_aa: CASSQGGLASYQETQYF

clone_size: -
j_call: TRBJ2-5
d_call: TRBD2
v_call: TRBV7-2
cdr3_nt: TGTGCCAGCAGCTTAACCGGCGGGGGGGCCGGGGTAAAGACCCAGTACTTC
cdr3_aa: CASSLTGGGAGVKTQYF

clone_size: -
j_call: TRBJ2-1
d_call: -
v_call: TRBV5-1
cdr3_nt: TGCGCCAGCAGCTTGTTGGCGGGGTTGACTAATGAGCAGTTCTTC
cdr3_aa: CASSLLAGLTNEQFF

clone_size: -
j_call: TRBJ1-5
d_call: -
v_call: TRBV4-2
cdr3_nt: TGTGCCAGCAGCCGCACGGGGGAAGGTCCCCAGCCCCAGCATTTT
cdr3_aa: CASSRTGEGPQPQHF

clone_size: -
j_call: TRBJ2-5
d_call: -
v_call: TRBV20-1
cdr3_nt: TGCAGTGCTAGAATCGGAGAGACCCAGTACTTC
cdr3_aa: CSARIGETQYF

clone_size: -
j_call: TRBJ1-1
d_call: -
v_call: TRBV25-1
cdr3_nt: TGTGCCAGCAGTACTCCTCTGACGGAGCGGGGGGGAGCTTTCTTT
cdr3_aa: CASSTPLTERGGAFF

clone_size: few
j_call: TRBJ2-7
d_call: TRBD2
v_call: TRBV28
cdr3_nt: TGTGCCAGCAGTTTATTGACCGGACTAGCGGGAGTCGAGCAGTACTTC
cdr3_aa: CASSLLTGLAGVEQYF

clone_size: -
j_call: TRBJ1-1
d_call: -
v_call: TRBV18
cdr3_nt: TGTGCCAGCTCAAGGGGGTACACTGAAGCTTTCTTT
cdr3_aa: CASSRGYTEAFF

clone_size: few
j_call: TRBJ2-3
d_call: TRBD1
v_call: TRBV6-1
cdr3_nt: TGTGCCAGCAGTGAATTGGGACAGGGGGGCACAGATACGCAGTATTTT
cdr3_aa: CASSELGQGGTDTQYF

clone_size: -
j_call: TRBJ1-2
d_call: TRBD1
v_call: TRBV6-6
cdr3_nt: TGTGCCAGCAAGGAAACAGGGGCCGGCTACACCTTC
cdr3_aa: CASKETGAGYTF

clone_size: -
j_call: TRBJ2-7
d_call: TRBD1
v_call: TRBV27
cdr3_nt: TGTGCCAGCAGTCAATCGACAGGGCGTTACGAGCAGTACTTC
cdr3_aa: CASSQSTGRYEQYF

clone_size: -
j_call: TRBJ2-3
d_call: TRBD2
v_call: TRBV30
cdr3_nt: TGTGCCTGGGAGAGGAGGCCTAGCGGGGGGGTGGATACGCAGTATTTT
cdr3_aa: CAWERRPSGGVDTQYF

clone_size: few
j_call: TRBJ2-1
d_call: -
v_call: TRBV15
cdr3_nt: TGTGCCACCAGCAGAGATCTCGGTAAGAGGGAGACTGTAAATGAGCAGTTCTTC
cdr3_aa: CATSRDLGKRETVNEQFF

clone_size: -
j_call: TRBJ2-5
d_call: TRBD1
v_call: TRBV30
cdr3_nt: TGTGCCTGGGACAGGGGGACCCAAGAGACCCAGTACTTC
cdr3_aa: CAWDRGTQETQYF

clone_size: -
j_call: TRBJ2-5
d_call: TRBD2
v_call: TRBV7-3
cdr3_nt: TGTGCCAGCAGCCCACGGGGGGGGGACACCCAGTACTTC
cdr3_aa: CASSPRGGDTQYF

clone_size: -
j_call: TRBJ2-6
d_call: TRBD1
v_call: TRBV4-1
cdr3_nt: TGCGCCAGCAGCCAAGAGGGACAGGGGATACCTGGGGCCAACGTCCTGACTTTC
cdr3_aa: CASSQEGQGIPGANVLTF

clone_size: -
j_call: TRBJ2-6
d_call: -
v_call: TRBV7-9
cdr3_nt: TGTGCCAGCAGCTTAATAGTCTCTGGGGCCAACGTCCTGACTTTC
cdr3_aa: CASSLIVSGANVLTF

clone_size: -
j_call: TRBJ2-5
d_call: TRBD1
v_call: TRBV5-4
cdr3_nt: TGTGCCAGCAGCGACGGACAGGGGGCATTGGGGGAGACCCAGTACTTC
cdr3_aa: CASSDGQGALGETQYF

clone_size: -
j_call: TRBJ1-1
d_call: TRBD1
v_call: TRBV7-2
cdr3_nt: TGTGCCAGCACCCCCCGTCCGGGACAGGGTCTCACTGAAGCTTTCTTT
cdr3_aa: CASTPRPGQGLTEAFF

clone_size: few
j_call: TRBJ2-1
d_call: -
v_call: TRBV7-3
cdr3_nt: TGTGCCAGCAGCATTACAGTCGACCATGAGCAGTTCTTC
cdr3_aa: CASSITVDHEQFF

clone_size: few
j_call: TRBJ2-7
d_call: -
v_call: TRBV10-3
cdr3_nt: TGTGCCATCAGTGAGGGGCACGCGCCCTACGAGCAGTACTTC
cdr3_aa: CAISEGHAPYEQYF

clone_size: -
j_call: TRBJ2-5
d_call: TRBD1
v_call: TRBV5-4
cdr3_nt: TGTGCCAGCAGGCGGGACAGGGAGCAAGAGACCCAGTACTTC
cdr3_aa: CASRRDREQETQYF

clone_size: -
j_call: TRBJ2-4
d_call: TRBD1
v_call: TRBV25-1
cdr3_nt: TGTGCCAGCAGTGAGGACAGGGGTTCCCTAGCCAAAAACATTCAGTACTTC
cdr3_aa: CASSEDRGSLAKNIQYF

clone_size: -
j_call: TRBJ2-2
d_call: -
v_call: TRBV7-6
cdr3_nt: TGTGCCAGCACTTACCAGGCGGGCGAGGGCGGGGAGCTGTTTTTT
cdr3_aa: CASTYQAGEGGELFF

clone_size: -
j_call: TRBJ2-2
d_call: -
v_call: TRBV7-3
cdr3_nt: TGTGCCAGCAGCTTACAGGGGACCACCGGGGAGCTGTTTTTT
cdr3_aa: CASSLQGTTGELFF

clone_size: -
j_call: TRBJ1-4
d_call: -
v_call: TRBV5-1
cdr3_nt: TGCGCCAGCAGCTTGATCGCCAGGGAGGAGGAAAAACTGTTTTTT
cdr3_aa: CASSLIAREEEKLFF

clone_size: once
j_call: TRBJ1-6
d_call: -
v_call: TRBV4-1
cdr3_nt: TGCGCCAGCAGCCAAGTTTGGTTGGTCTATGATTCACCCCTCCACTTT
cdr3_aa: CASSQVWLVYDSPLHF

clone_size: -
j_call: TRBJ2-3
d_call: TRBD2
v_call: TRBV6-5
cdr3_nt: TGTGCCAGCAGGAGCGGGGGGGCCGGCACAGATACGCAGTATTTT
cdr3_aa: CASRSGGAGTDTQYF

clone_size: -
j_call: TRBJ1-2
d_call: -
v_call: TRBV4-3
cdr3_nt: TGCGCCAGCAGCGCGCAGACATTCGACTATGGCTACACCTTC
cdr3_aa: CASSAQTFDYGYTF

clone_size: -
j_call: TRBJ1-2
d_call: -
v_call: TRBV11-2
cdr3_nt: TGTGCCAGCCAGGAGTGGCCAGAGCGGCGGGGCAGCTATGGCTACACCTTC
cdr3_aa: CASQEWPERRGSYGYTF

clone_size: -
j_call: TRBJ1-4
d_call: TRBD1
v_call: TRBV25-1
cdr3_nt: TGTGCCAGCAGTGAATGGGCCAGGGACAGGGGTAAACTGTTTTTT
cdr3_aa: CASSEWARDRGKLFF

clone_size: -
j_call: TRBJ2-1
d_call: TRBD2
v_call: TRBV7-8
cdr3_nt: TGTGCCAGCAGCCCCAAGAGGGGACTAGGATTTCTCAGTGAGCAGTTCTTC
cdr3_aa: CASSPKRGLGFLSEQFF